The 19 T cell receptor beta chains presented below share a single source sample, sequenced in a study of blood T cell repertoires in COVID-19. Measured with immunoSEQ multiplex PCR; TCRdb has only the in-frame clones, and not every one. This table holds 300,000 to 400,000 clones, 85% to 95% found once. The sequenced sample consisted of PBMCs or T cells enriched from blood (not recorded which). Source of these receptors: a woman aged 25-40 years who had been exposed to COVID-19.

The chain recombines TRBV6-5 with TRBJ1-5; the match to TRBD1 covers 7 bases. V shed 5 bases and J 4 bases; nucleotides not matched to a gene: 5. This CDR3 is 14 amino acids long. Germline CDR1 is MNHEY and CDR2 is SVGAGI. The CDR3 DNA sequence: TGTGCCAGCAGTCCTCGACAGGGAAATCAGCCCCAGCATTTT. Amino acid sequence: CASSPRQGNQPQHF.

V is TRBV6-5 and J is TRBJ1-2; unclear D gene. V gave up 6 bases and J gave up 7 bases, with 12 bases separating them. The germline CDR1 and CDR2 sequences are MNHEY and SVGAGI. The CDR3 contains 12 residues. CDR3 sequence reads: CASSPNLVGYTF. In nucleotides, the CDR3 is TGTGCCAGCAGCCCAAACTTAGTTGGCTACACCTTC.

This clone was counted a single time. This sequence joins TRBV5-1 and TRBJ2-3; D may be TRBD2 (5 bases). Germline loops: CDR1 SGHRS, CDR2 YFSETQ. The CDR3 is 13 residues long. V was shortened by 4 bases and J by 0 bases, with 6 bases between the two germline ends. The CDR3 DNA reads TGCGCCAGCAGCCGAGGGAGCACAGATACGCAGTATTTT. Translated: CASSRGSTDTQYF.

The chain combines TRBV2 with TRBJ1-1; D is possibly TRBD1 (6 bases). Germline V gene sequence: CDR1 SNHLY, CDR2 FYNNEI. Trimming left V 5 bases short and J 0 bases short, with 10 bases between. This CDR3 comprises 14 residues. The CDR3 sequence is CASSHGQMNTEAFF. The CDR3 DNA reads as TGTGCCAGCAGTCACGGACAGATGAACACTGAAGCTTTCTTT.

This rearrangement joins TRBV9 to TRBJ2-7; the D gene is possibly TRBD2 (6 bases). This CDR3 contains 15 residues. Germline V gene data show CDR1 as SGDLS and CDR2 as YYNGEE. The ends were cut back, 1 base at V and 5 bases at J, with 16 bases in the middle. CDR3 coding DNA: TGTGCCAGCAGCGTATGGGTGGCGGGAAAGAACGAGCAGTACTTC. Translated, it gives CASSVWVAGKNEQYF.

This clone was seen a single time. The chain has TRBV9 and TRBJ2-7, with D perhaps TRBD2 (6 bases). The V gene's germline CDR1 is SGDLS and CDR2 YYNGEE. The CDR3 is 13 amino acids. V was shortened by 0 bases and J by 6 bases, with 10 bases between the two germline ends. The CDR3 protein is CASSVVSGVEQYF. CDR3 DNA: TGTGCCAGCAGCGTAGTATCGGGGGTCGAGCAGTACTTC. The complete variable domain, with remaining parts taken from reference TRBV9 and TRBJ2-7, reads DSGVTQTPKHLITATGQRVTLRCSPRSGDLSVYWYQQSLDQGLQFLIQYYNGEERAKGNILERFSAQQFPDLHSELNLSSLELGDSALYFCASSVVSGVEQYFGPGTRLTVT.

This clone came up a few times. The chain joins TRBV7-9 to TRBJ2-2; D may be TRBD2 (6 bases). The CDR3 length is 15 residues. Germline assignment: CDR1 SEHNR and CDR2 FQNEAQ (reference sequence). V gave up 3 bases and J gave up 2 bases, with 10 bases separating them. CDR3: CASSLGGSNTGELFF. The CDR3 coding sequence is TGTGCCAGCAGCTTGGGGGGTTCCAACACCGGGGAGCTGTTTTTT.

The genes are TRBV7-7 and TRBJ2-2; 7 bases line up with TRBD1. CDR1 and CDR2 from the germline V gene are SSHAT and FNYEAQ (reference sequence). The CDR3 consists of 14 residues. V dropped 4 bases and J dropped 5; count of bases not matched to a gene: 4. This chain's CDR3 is CASSSTGFTGELFF. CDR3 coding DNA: TGTGCCAGCAGCTCGACAGGGTTTACCGGGGAGCTGTTTTTT.

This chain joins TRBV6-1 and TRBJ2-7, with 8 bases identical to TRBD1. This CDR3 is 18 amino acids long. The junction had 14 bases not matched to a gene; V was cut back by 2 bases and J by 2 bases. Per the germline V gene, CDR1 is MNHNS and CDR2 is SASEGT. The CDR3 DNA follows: TGTGCCAGCAGTGAAAGGCCCACTCCGGACAGGGCGCCCTACGAGCAGTACTTC. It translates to CASSERPTPDRAPYEQYF.

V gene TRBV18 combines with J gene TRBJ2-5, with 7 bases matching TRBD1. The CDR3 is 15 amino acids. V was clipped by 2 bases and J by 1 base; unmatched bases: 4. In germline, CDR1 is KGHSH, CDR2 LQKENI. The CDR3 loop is CASSPRQGPQETQYF. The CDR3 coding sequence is TGTGCCAGCTCACCAAGACAGGGACCCCAAGAGACCCAGTACTTC.

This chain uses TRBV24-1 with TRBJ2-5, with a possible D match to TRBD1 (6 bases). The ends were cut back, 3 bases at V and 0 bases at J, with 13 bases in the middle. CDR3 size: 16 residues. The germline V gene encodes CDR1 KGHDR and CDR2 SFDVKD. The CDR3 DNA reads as TGTGCCACCAGTGATAGACAGGCAGGGTACCAAGAGACCCAGTACTTC. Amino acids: CATSDRQAGYQETQYF.

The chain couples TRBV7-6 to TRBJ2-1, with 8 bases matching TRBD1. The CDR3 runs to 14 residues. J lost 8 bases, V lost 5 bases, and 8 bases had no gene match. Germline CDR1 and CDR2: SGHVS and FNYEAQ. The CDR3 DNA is TGTGCCAGCAGCCTGGACAGGGATGTAGATGAGCAGTTCTTC. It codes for CASSLDRDVDEQFF.

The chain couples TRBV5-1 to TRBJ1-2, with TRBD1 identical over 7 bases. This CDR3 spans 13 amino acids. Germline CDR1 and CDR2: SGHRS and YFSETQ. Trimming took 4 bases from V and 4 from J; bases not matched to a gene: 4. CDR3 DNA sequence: TGCGCCAGCAGCCCGGGACAGCTCTATGGCTACACCTTC. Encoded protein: CASSPGQLYGYTF.

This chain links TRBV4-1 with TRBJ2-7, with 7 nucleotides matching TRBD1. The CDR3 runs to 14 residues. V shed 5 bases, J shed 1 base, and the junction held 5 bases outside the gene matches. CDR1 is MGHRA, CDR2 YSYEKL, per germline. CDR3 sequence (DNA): TGCGCCAGCAGCAACCCGGGACAGTCCTACGAGCAGTACTTC. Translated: CASSNPGQSYEQYF.

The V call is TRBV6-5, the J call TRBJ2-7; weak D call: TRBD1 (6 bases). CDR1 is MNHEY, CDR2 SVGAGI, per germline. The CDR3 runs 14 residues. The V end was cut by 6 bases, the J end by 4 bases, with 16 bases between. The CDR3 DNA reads TGTGCCAGCAGGGACAGACCTGGGCTTTACGAGCAGTACTTC. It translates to CASRDRPGLYEQYF.

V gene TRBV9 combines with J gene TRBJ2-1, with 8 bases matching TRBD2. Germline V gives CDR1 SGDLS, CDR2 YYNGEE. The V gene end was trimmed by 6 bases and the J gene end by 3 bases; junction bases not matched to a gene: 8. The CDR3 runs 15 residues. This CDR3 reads CASNIAGIFYNEQFF. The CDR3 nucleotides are TGTGCCAGCAACATAGCGGGGATTTTCTACAATGAGCAGTTCTTC.

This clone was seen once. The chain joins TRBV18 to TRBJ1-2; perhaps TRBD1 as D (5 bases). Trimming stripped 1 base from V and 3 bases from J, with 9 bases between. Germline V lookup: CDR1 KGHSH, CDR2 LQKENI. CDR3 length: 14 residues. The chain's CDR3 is CASSPQGVDYGYTF. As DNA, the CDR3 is TGTGCCAGCTCACCACAAGGGGTTGACTATGGCTACACCTTC. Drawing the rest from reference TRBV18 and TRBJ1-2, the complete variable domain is NAGVMQNPRHLVRRRGQEARLRCSPMKGHSHVYWYRQLPEEGLKFMVYLQKENIIDESGMPKERFSAEFPKEGPSILRIQQVVRGDSAAYFCASSPQGVDYGYTFGSGTRLTVV.

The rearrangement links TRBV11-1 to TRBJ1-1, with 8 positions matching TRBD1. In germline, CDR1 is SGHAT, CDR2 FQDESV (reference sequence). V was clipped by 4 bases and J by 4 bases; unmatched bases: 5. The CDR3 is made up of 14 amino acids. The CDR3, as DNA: TGTGCCAGCAGCTCACAGGGGGAGGTCACTGAAGCTTTCTTT. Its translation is CASSSQGEVTEAFF.

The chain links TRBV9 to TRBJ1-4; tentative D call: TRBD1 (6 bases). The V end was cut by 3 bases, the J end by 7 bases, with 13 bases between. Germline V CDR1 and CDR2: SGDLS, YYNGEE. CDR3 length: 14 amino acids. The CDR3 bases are TGTGCCAGCAGCGACCAGGGGTTTGCTGAAAAACTGTTTTTT. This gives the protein CASSDQGFAEKLFF.